This TCR beta chain was obtained from a study of response to subunit inactivated influenza vaccine. Study findings and constraints: Each seasonal flu vaccination may recruit only limited new T cells, authors suggested.

As concerns this clonotype: Its target is not known.

This CDR3 has 15 amino acids. CDR1 is SGDLS, CDR2 YYNGEE, per germline. V gave up 3 bases and J gave up 4 bases, with 16 bases separating them. In TCRdb, the RT-PCR reads were re-called with MiXCR into one record per CDR3 protein. The data contain 600,000 to 700,000 distinct CDR3 sequences, 13% to 15% of them seen just once; the ten biggest clones take up roughly 7.6%. The sequence came from a middle-aged man who received an inactivated influenza vaccine. The chain joins TRBV9 to TRBJ2-5; D might be TRBD2 (7 bases). The input for sequencing was PBMCs from blood, taken approximately 15 days before vaccination. The CDR3 spells CASSARKGGRETQYF. The CDR3 bases are TGTGCCAGCAGCGCCCGAAAGGGGGGGCGAGAGACCCAGTACTTC.